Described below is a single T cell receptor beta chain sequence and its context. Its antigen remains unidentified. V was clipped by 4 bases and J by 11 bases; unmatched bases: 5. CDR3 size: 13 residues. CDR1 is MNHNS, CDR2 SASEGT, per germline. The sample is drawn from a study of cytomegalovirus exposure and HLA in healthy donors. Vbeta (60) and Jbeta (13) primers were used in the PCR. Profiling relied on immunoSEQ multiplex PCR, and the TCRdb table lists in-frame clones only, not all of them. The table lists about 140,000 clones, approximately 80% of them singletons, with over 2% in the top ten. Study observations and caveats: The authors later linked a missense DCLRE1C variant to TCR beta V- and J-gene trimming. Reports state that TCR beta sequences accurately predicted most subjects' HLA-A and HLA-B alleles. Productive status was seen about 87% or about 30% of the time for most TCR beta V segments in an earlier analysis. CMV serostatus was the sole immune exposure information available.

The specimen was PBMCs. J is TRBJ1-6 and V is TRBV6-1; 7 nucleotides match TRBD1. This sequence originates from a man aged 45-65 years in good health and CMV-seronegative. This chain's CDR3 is CASSGQGWAPLHF. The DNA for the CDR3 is TGTGCCAGCAGTGGACAGGGTTGGGCACCCCTCCACTTT.